This T cell receptor beta chain is drawn from a study of blood T cell repertoires in COVID-19. On the study more broadly: Sites across the United States, Italy and Spain contributed samples from acute and convalescent COVID-19. T cells, B-cell-depleted T cells, or PBMCs supplied cDNA or gDNA.

CDR1 is SGHDT, CDR2 YYEEEE, per germline. This CDR3 has 14 amino acids. Trimming cost V 0 bases and J 2 bases, with 9 bases left between them. How the authors handled the data: Reference gene primer amplification in the assay estimated nucleated cell counts. Using immunoSEQ multiplex PCR, the repertoire was profiled, and TCRdb retains in-frame clones only, with some absent. The V and J calls and the clone size are those of that table, but D and trimming were determined from the DNA. The sample carries roughly 29,000 clones, around four fifths recorded once. The source is a woman in her 70s with active or convalescent COVID-19. The sample was peripheral blood. The chain has TRBV5-6 and TRBJ2-7, with D possibly being TRBD1 (6 bases). The CDR3 DNA reads TGTGCCAGCAGCTTGGAGGGGGTCCCCTACGAGCAGTACTTC. It is translated as CASSLEGVPYEQYF.